This TCR beta chain was documented in a study of vaccination and CD4 T cells after COVID-19. Study information: The authors exposed cells to overlapping spike peptides derived from SARS-CoV-2, HCoV-NL63, HCoV-OC43 and HCoV-229E.

On this clonotype itself: No antigen is known for it.

Treatment here: roughly 10-day PBMC culture with coronavirus spike peptide pools or control peptides (ViraFEST assay). Researchers used the Oncomine TCR Beta short-read assay to sequence DNA from cultured CD4+ T cells. Each CDR3 protein is one row after TCRdb ran MiXCR on the PCR reads. Counted here are roughly 15,000 distinct CDR3 sequences, 45% to 65% occurring once; the ten biggest clones make up roughly 17%. Study-level results: The authors studied relatively few convalescent patients and analyzed no early post-infection timepoints.

Germline-derived CDR1 and CDR2 are SEHNR and FQNEAQ (reference sequence). Trimming pared 5 bases from V and 5 bases from J, leaving 14 bases between. The CDR3 totals 14 residues. The J gene is TRBJ2-3, the V gene TRBV7-9; D possibly uses TRBD1 or TRBD2 (7 bases each). The source material was CD4+ T cells from blood, cultured in vitro. The receptor comes from a human donor who had recovered from COVID-19. The CDR3 DNA sequence: TGTGCCAGCAGCCCAGGGGGGGGCGGAGATACGCAGTATTTT. Translating it yields CASSPGGGGDTQYF.